This T cell receptor (beta chain) was recovered during a study of blood T cell repertoires in COVID-19 (TCRdb year 2020). Study-wide context: Samples from collaborators originated in the United States, Italy and Spain and spanned both the acute and convalescent phases of COVID-19. The material from the prospective study consisted of cDNA or gDNA derived from T cells, B-cell-depleted T cells, or PBMCs. Samples were obtained from the ongoing ImmuneRACE study (first 160 participants) and from over 1,000 subjects provided by 6 global collaborators. HLA class I and class II types, where available, came from metadata supplied by the sample provider rather than from assay-based typing. Deeply sampled blood TCRbeta repertoires from subjects exposed to, actively infected with, or recovered from COVID-19 were included in the dataset. The repertoires were made available in a free public database intended to serve as a resource for research on the immune response to SARS-CoV-2. A de-identified subject ID, COVID-19 status, age in years and sex were almost always included in the sample metadata. General study outcomes and caveats: The amount of clinical and demographic metadata varied by source and participant and was provided uncurated.

The immunoSEQ Assay, a bias-controlled multiplex PCR, was used to amplify TCRbeta CDR3 regions from genomic DNA. For the original study's pipeline: Nucleated cell counts per sample were estimated from amplification of reference gene primers within the assay. To quantify the absolute abundance of each unique TCRbeta CDR3 rearrangement, sequence reads were collapsed and filtered. For each sample, productive Simpson clonality was calculated as the square root of Simpson's diversity index over productive rearrangements. The clones in this table, taken by TCRdb from immuneACCESS, are in-frame only. Not every clone is retained; where verified, under half of the shortfall comes from an unresolved V gene, and the cause of the rest is unknown. The V and J calls and the clone size are those of that table, but D and trimming were determined from the DNA. In this sample the table shows 200,000 to 250,000 clones, about 88% of which occur a single time. Roughly 10% of the sample belongs to the ten largest clones.

A word on this clone: The antigen it recognizes is unknown. Per-base qualities were not stored, and no clone one base away is much larger.

The junction shows trimming of 4 bases on V and 5 bases on J, plus 14 bases between the germline ends. From a lookup of the germline V gene (reference sequence), CDR1 and CDR2 are LGHDT and YNNKEL. The CDR3 holds 14 amino acids from the cysteine to the phenylalanine. Just CDR3 DNA is preserved here, 42 bases in frame from base 1. In Seattle, one collaborating source enrolled patients while the infection was active and tracked those patients longitudinally over the course of disease. Whole blood was collected in K2EDTA tubes by collaborating institutions according to the institutions' own protocols. Collaborator samples were shipped for TCRbeta analysis as frozen whole blood, isolated PBMCs, or DNA extracted from either sample type.

This sequence was found in a woman aged 50 to 60 with COVID-19, enrolled during active disease. The chain links TRBV3-1 (or the pseudogene TRBV3-2) with TRBJ1-2, and perhaps TRBD1 as D gene, on 5 matching bases. Sequences were obtained from peripheral blood. In nucleotide form, the sequence is TGTGCCAGCAGCCCCGGACAACTGTTATATGGCTACACCTTC. It translates as CASSPGQLLYGYTF.